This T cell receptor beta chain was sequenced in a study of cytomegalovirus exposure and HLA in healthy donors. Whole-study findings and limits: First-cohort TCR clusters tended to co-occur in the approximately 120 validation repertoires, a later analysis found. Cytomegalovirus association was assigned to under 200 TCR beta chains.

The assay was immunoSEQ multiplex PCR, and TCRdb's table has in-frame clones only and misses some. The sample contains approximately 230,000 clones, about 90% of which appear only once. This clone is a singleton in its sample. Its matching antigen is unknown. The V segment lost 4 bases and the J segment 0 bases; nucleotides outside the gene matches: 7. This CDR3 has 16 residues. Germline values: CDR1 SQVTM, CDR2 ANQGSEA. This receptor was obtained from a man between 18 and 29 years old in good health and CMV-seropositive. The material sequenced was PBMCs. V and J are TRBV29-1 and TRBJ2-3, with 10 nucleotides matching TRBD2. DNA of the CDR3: TGCAGCGTTGGAGGGTTGACTAGCGGGAGCACAGATACGCAGTATTTT. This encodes CSVGGLTSGSTDTQYF.